This T cell receptor (beta chain) came from a study of control samples from healthy donors and cancer patients. Trimming took 5 bases from V and 0 from J; bases not matched to a gene: 13. Germline lookup yields CDR1 SGHVS and CDR2 FQNEAQ. This CDR3 spans 17 amino acids. Data came from immunoSEQ multiplex PCR; TCRdb stores just in-frame clones and leaves some out. The table includes just under 150,000 clones, 75% to 95% detected once. The TCR comes from a man aged 30 to 39 in good health. The rearrangement joins TRBV7-8 to TRBJ2-7; 7 bases align to TRBD1. The sample was blood. This CDR3 is CASSPDRQGHRSYEQYF. CDR3 bases: TGTGCCAGCAGCCCCGATCGACAGGGCCATCGCTCCTACGAGCAGTACTTC.